The clone carrying this TCR beta chain came up a few times. Its specificity is not known. The data originate from a study of cytomegalovirus exposure and HLA in healthy donors. Points from the study as a whole: Segments of the TCR beta V type were, in most cases, productive about 90% or about 30% of the time in an earlier analysis.

A multiplex PCR was run with 60 Vbeta primers and 13 Jbeta primers. This table comes from immunoSEQ multiplex PCR, and its TCRdb copy is limited to in-frame clones, with some not included. The sample yields some 180,000 clones, about 12% seen once. V shed 0 bases and J shed 6 bases, with 9 bases lying between them. The germline V gene has CDR1 LNHNV and CDR2 YYDKDF (reference sequence). This CDR3 spans 13 amino acids. The sequence derives from a man aged 45-65 years in good health and CMV-seropositive. The sample consisted of PBMCs. V usage is TRBV15 and J usage is TRBJ2-7; no clear D gene. The CDR3 region is CATSREASVEQYF. The CDR3 DNA follows: TGTGCCACCAGCAGAGAGGCAAGTGTCGAGCAGTACTTC. The full variable domain, with the rest looked up from reference TRBV15 and TRBJ2-7, is DAMVIQNPRYQVTQFGKPVTLSCSQTLNHNVMYWYQQKSSQAPKLLFHYYDKDFNNEADTPDNFQSRRPNTSFCFLDIRSPGLGDTAMYLCATSREASVEQYFGPGTRLTVT.